This entry concerns a single T cell receptor (beta chain). The record originates from a study of blood T cell repertoires in COVID-19. Study-level information: Italy, Spain and the United States were the sources of the convalescent and acute COVID-19 samples. Sources were T cells, B-cell-depleted T cells, or PBMCs; the material itself was cDNA or gDNA.

In the authors' workflow: Scientists estimated how many nucleated cells there were by amplifying reference gene primers. Profiling relied on immunoSEQ multiplex PCR, and the TCRdb table lists in-frame clones only, not all of them. V and J calls and clone size follow that table, whereas D and trimming were derived from the DNA. The sample lists tens of thousands of clones; 70% to 90% were seen once. The CDR3 covers 15 residues. V lost 1 base, J lost 0 bases, and 3 bases stayed unmatched. CDR1 is MGHRA and CDR2 is YSYEKL in the germline V gene. The TCR originated in a man aged 45 to 65 with acute or convalescent COVID-19. Sequencing was performed on peripheral blood. This chain joins TRBV4-1 and TRBJ2-7; 7 bases are a match to TRBD1. The CDR3 loop reads CASSQGDSPSYEQYF. The CDR3 DNA reads as TGCGCCAGCAGCCAAGGGGACAGCCCCTCCTACGAGCAGTACTTC.